This TCR beta chain was recovered during a study of CXCR3-negative and CXCR3-positive naive CD8 T cells. There are 14 residues in the CDR3. Germline V gene data show CDR1 as SGHRS and CDR2 as YFSETQ. UMI-labeled 5' RACE TRB cDNA libraries were prepared from the cells. TCRdb reprocessed the 5' RACE reads, keeping one entry per CDR3 protein, no DNA. This listing includes 90,000 to 95,000 distinct CDR3 sequences. Material: naive CXCR3- CD8+ T cells from blood. Subset reported: CD45RO-CCR7+CD27+CD95- naive CD8+ T cells lacking CXCR3 (TNR3-). This receptor was identified in a human donor in good health. Some clones in this sample may be carry-over from other donors' samples. The chain recombines TRBV5-1 with TRBJ2-1; TCRdb calls TRBD1, which cannot be checked without DNA. CDR3 protein: CASARGQGIDEQFF.